This entry describes one T cell receptor beta chain. Its antigen is currently unknown. The source of the sample is a study of OX40 agonist ivuxolimab in advanced cancers. Whole-study results and caveats: Among T cells, CD8+ cells averaged more expanded clones than CD4+ cells.

TCRdb's copy holds only in-frame clones and misses some; the assay was immunoSEQ multiplex PCR. The sample includes tens of thousands of clones, over 80% of them seen just once. This CDR3 contains 17 residues. CDR1 is SGDLS and CDR2 is YYNGEE in the germline V gene. V lost 0 bases, J lost 5 bases, and 18 bases lay in between. Here the sequenced sample was CD4+ or CD8+ T cells sorted from blood, taken in a trial of the OX40 agonist ivuxolimab. The rearrangement joins TRBV9 to TRBJ2-1; D may be TRBD2 (5 bases). The receptor's source is an adult with an advanced solid tumor such as melanoma, head and neck, liver or kidney cancer. The CDR3 coding sequence is TGTGCCAGCAGCGTAGTAGCTAGCACCGTTTTCCACAATGAGCAGTTCTTC. Amino acid sequence: CASSVVASTVFHNEQFF.